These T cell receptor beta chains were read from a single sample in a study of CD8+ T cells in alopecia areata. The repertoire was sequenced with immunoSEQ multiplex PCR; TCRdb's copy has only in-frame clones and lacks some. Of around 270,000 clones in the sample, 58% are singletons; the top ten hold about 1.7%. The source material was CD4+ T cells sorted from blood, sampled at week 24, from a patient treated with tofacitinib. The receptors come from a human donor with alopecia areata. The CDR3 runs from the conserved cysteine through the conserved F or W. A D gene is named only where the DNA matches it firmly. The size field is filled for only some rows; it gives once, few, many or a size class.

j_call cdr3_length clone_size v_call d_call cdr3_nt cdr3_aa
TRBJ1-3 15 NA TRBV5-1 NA TGCGCCAGCAGCTTGGAGATGGGGTATGGAAACACCATATATTTT CASSLEMGYGNTIYF
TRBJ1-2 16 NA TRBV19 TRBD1 TGTGCCAGTAGTCCCCCCGCCGGGACAGGGCCCTATGGCTACACCTTC CASSPPAGTGPYGYTF
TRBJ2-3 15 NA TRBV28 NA TGTGCCAGCCTCGATGGGGCCACAGGTTCCGATACGCAGTATTTT CASLDGATGSDTQYF
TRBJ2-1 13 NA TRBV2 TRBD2 TGTGCCAGCAAGGCGGGGGGTAAAGATGAGCAGTTCTTC CASKAGGKDEQFF
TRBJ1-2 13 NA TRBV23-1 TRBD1 TGCGCCAGCGGCTTGGACAGGGGGCATGGCTACACCTTC CASGLDRGHGYTF
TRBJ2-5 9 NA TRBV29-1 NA TGCAGCGTAGGGGAGACCCAGTACTTC CSVGETQYF
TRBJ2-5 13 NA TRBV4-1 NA TGCGCCAGCAGCCCTCTGGGGGAGGAGACCCAGTACTTC CASSPLGEETQYF
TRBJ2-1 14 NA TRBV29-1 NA TGCAGCGTCCCCCACCTCCGAGAAGGGCATGAGCAGTTCTTC CSVPHLREGHEQFF
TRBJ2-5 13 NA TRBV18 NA TGTGCCAGCTTGGCTAGCCTTGAAGAGACCCAGTACTTC CASLASLEETQYF
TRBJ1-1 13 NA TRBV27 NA TGTGCCAGCAGTTTATACAGGACCTCCGAAGCTTTCTTT CASSLYRTSEAFF
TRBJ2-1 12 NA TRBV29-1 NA TGCAGCGTTGCCCCCCTCAGGGATGAGCAGTTCTTC CSVAPLRDEQFF
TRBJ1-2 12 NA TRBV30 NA TGTGCCTGGAGTGTATCCCTCGGGGTGCCCACCTTC CAWSVSLGVPTF
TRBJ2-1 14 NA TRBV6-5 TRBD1 TGTGCCAGCAGGAGAAGACAGGGTCGGCATGAGCAGTTCTTC CASRRRQGRHEQFF
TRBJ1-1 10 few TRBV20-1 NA TGCAGTGCTAGTGTTAATGAAGCTTTCTTT CSASVNEAFF
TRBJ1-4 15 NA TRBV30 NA TGTGCCTGGAGCGTTCCAATAGGGACTAATGAAAAACTGTTTTTT CAWSVPIGTNEKLFF
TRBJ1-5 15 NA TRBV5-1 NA TGCGCCAGCAGCTTGGAAGGGTATAGCAATCAGCCCCAGCATTTT CASSLEGYSNQPQHF
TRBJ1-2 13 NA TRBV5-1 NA TGCGCCAGCAGCTTGGATGGATCCTATGGCTACACCTTC CASSLDGSYGYTF
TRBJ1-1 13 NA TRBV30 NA TGTGCCTGGAGCGGAGGGAACGGCCCCGCGGCTTTCTTT CAWSGGNGPAAFF